A single sample is the source of the 19 T cell receptor beta chains below, sequenced in a study of blood T cell repertoires in COVID-19. The method was immunoSEQ multiplex PCR; TCRdb's version includes in-frame clones alone and lacks a portion of them. Of hundreds of thousands of clones detected, roughly nine tenths appear once; the ten largest clones hold 0.9% to 1.2%. Sequences were obtained from PBMCs or T cells enriched from blood (not recorded which). All receptors derive from a woman younger than 45 who had recovered from COVID-19.

This chain uses TRBV7-2 with TRBJ2-7; 10 positions match TRBD2. The germline CDR1 and CDR2 sequences are SGHTA and FQGNSA. The CDR3 totals 16 residues. The J segment lost 3 bases and the V segment lost 0 bases, leaving 5 bases of the junction unmatched. CDR3 region: CASSLALAGDLYEQYF. Written as DNA, the CDR3 is TGTGCCAGCAGCTTAGCGCTAGCGGGGGATCTCTACGAGCAGTACTTC.

This clone was seen only a few times. The J gene is TRBJ2-6, the V gene TRBV30; D is undetermined. The CDR3 spans 15 residues. Trimming cost V 4 bases and J 0 bases, with 10 bases left between them. The germline V gene encodes CDR1 GTSNPN and CDR2 SVGIG (reference sequence). This CDR3 is CAWIADNSGANVLTF. In DNA, the CDR3 is TGTGCCTGGATTGCAGATAACTCTGGGGCCAACGTCCTGACTTTC.

The rearrangement uses TRBV2 and TRBJ1-5; tentatively, D is TRBD1 (6 bases). Germline lookup yields CDR1 SNHLY and CDR2 FYNNEI. Deletions cut 6 bases from V and 4 bases from J, with 13 bases between. The CDR3 length is 14 residues. This CDR3 reads CASRAGVSNQPQHF. CDR3 nucleotide sequence: TGTGCCAGCAGGGCAGGGGTTAGTAATCAGCCCCAGCATTTT.

V and J are TRBV28 and TRBJ2-5; 9 bases fit TRBD2. This CDR3 is built from 16 residues. Germline V lookup: CDR1 MDHEN, CDR2 SYDVKM. J lost 0 bases, V lost 6 bases, and 8 bases had no gene match. The CDR3 DNA is TGTGCCAGCAGCCCAGCGGGGGGCCAGTACCAAGAGACCCAGTACTTC. This gives the protein CASSPAGGQYQETQYF.

V and J are TRBV30 and TRBJ1-2; tentatively, D is TRBD1 (5 bases). Germline CDR1 and CDR2: GTSNPN and SVGIG (reference sequence). The CDR3 sequence is 12 residues long. V dropped 3 bases and J dropped 8 bases, with 13 bases sitting between them. CDR3 in amino acids: CAWRPTGLGYTF. The DNA for the CDR3 is TGTGCCTGGAGGCCTACAGGTCTCGGCTACACCTTC.

This clone was seen only a few times. V usage is TRBV7-9 and J usage is TRBJ2-7; 7 bases are shared with TRBD1. Germline CDR1 reads SEHNR; CDR2 reads FQNEAQ (reference sequence). With 5 bases clipped from V and 2 bases from J, the junction kept 9 bases outside the gene matches. The CDR3 consists of 15 residues. CDR3 region: CASSVDRVDTYEQYF. In DNA form, the CDR3 reads TGTGCCAGCAGCGTTGACAGGGTTGACACCTACGAGCAGTACTTC.

This sequence joins TRBV27 and TRBJ2-7, with TRBD1 identical over 7 bases. Germline CDR1 is MNHEY and CDR2 is SMNVEV (reference sequence). The CDR3 has 15 amino acids. The V gene end was trimmed by 8 bases and the J gene end by 3 bases; junction bases not matched to a gene: 13. The CDR3 region is CASALTGAGGYEQYF. CDR3 in DNA: TGTGCCAGCGCCCTAACAGGGGCAGGGGGCTACGAGCAGTACTTC.

The rearrangement joins TRBV6-6 to TRBJ1-2; a possible D gene is TRBD1 (6 bases). Trimming removed 4 bases from V and 8 bases from J, with 20 bases in between. Per germline, CDR1 MNHNY and CDR2 SVGAGI (reference sequence). This CDR3 is 15 amino acids long. Written as DNA, the CDR3 is TGTGCCAGCAGTTCAACCGGGCCAGGGGTTTACGGCTACACCTTC. It specifies CASSSTGPGVYGYTF.

The genes are TRBV4-1 and TRBJ1-4; 8 bases align to TRBD1. V shed 2 bases and J 7 bases; nucleotides not matched to a gene: 6. CDR3 length: 15 residues. Germline V gene sequence: CDR1 MGHRA, CDR2 YSYEKL. CDR3 coding DNA: TGCGCCAGCAGCCAACAGACAGGGGTATTTGAAAAACTGTTTTTT. This encodes CASSQQTGVFEKLFF.

The V call is TRBV6-2 or TRBV6-3, the J call TRBJ1-5; D not certain. CDR1 MNHEY and CDR2 SVGEGT come from the germline V gene. The V end lost 2 bases, the J end lost 4 bases, and 12 bases lay between the germline ends. The CDR3 contains 15 residues. The CDR3 loop is CASSYNSGLNQPQHF. The CDR3 bases are TGTGCCAGCAGTTACAACAGCGGCCTTAATCAGCCCCAGCATTTT.

DNA of the CDR3: TGTGCCAGCAGCACATACAGGGTGGATCAGCCCCAGCATTTT. Its translation: CASSTYRVDQPQHF. The gene calls are TRBV7-2 and TRBJ1-5; TRBD1 might be the D (6 bases). Germline values: CDR1 SGHTA, CDR2 FQGNSA. Trimming cost V 5 bases and J 5 bases, with 13 bases left between them. The CDR3 has 14 amino acids.

This clone was seen only once. The chain joins TRBV28 to TRBJ1-5; TRBD1 matches 8 bases. V gave up 2 bases and J gave up 3 bases; unmatched junction bases: 6. Germline V gene sequence: CDR1 MDHEN, CDR2 SYDVKM. This CDR3 has 16 residues. The CDR3 DNA reads as TGTGCCAGCAGTTTACGTCCAGGGGGCTCCAATCAGCCCCAGCATTTT. Amino acids: CASSLRPGGSNQPQHF.

The rearrangement uses TRBV14 and TRBJ1-3, with 10 bases that match TRBD1. V dropped 4 bases and J dropped 2; count of bases not matched to a gene: 2. The germline V gene has CDR1 SGHDN and CDR2 FVKESK. This CDR3 has 15 amino acids. CDR3 nucleotide sequence: TGTGCCAGCAGCCGAGGGACAGGGGCTGGAAACACCATATATTTT. It yields the protein CASSRGTGAGNTIYF.

A single count supports this clone. The V and J genes are TRBV29-1 and TRBJ2-6; tentatively, D is TRBD1 (5 bases). The V gene's germline CDR1 is SQVTM and CDR2 ANQGSEA. V gave up 3 bases and J gave up 0 bases, with 6 bases separating them. The CDR3 runs 14 residues. The CDR3 region has the DNA TGCAGCGTTGACCAGGGCTCTGGGGCCAACGTCCTGACTTTC. Protein: CSVDQGSGANVLTF.

This clone has only one observation. J is TRBJ1-2 and V is TRBV9; 11 bases map to TRBD1. Trimming took 3 bases from V and 5 from J; bases not matched to a gene: 9. CDR1 is SGDLS and CDR2 is YYNGEE in the germline V gene. This CDR3 has 16 residues. CDR3 in DNA: TGTGCCAGCAGCGCCGGACAGGGGGCGAAGCTATATGGCTACACCTTC. Its translation is CASSAGQGAKLYGYTF.

The chain joins TRBV7-7 to TRBJ2-5; 14 positions agree with TRBD2. The V segment lost 5 bases and the J segment 5 bases; nucleotides outside the gene matches: 10. CDR3 length: 17 amino acids. Germline assignment: CDR1 SSHAT and CDR2 FNYEAQ (reference sequence). CDR3 sequence (DNA): TGTGCCAGCAGCCCCGGGACTAGCGGGGGCCACGCCGAGACCCAGTACTTC. Its translation is CASSPGTSGGHAETQYF.

The chain recombines TRBV7-2 with TRBJ1-2; the D gene is possibly TRBD1 (5 bases). The V gene's germline CDR1 is SGHTA and CDR2 FQGNSA. V was pared by 3 bases and J by 4 bases, with 18 bases between. The CDR3 is made up of 16 amino acids. The CDR3 here is CASSFAGLHNFYGYTF. The CDR3 DNA reads TGTGCCAGCAGCTTCGCAGGGCTCCATAACTTCTATGGCTACACCTTC.

The chain has TRBV5-3 and TRBJ2-5; 10 bases fit TRBD1. Being an ORF, TRBV5-3 has a function that is uncertain. The CDR3 loop spans 14 amino acids. Germline trimming cut 4 bases from V and 1 base from J; bases unmatched to any gene: 1. DNA for the CDR3: TGTGCCAGAAGCAGGACAGGGGGCCAAGAGACCCAGTACTTC. It is translated as CARSRTGGQETQYF.

This chain uses TRBV6-5 with TRBJ2-1, with D tentatively TRBD2 (7 bases). This CDR3 spans 16 amino acids. Deletions cut 0 bases from V and 7 bases from J, with 16 bases between. Germline values: CDR1 MNHEY, CDR2 SVGAGI. Here the CDR3 DNA reads TGTGCCAGCAGTTACTCGGCGGGGGCTAGTGGAAATGAGCAGTTCTTC. Protein sequence: CASSYSAGASGNEQFF.